The 2 T cell receptor beta chains below come from one sample, sequenced in a study of blood T cell repertoires in COVID-19. Method: immunoSEQ multiplex PCR; TCRdb's copy keeps in-frame clones and lacks some. The sample contains about 330,000 clones, roughly 87% of which appear only once. The sequenced sample consisted of peripheral blood. These receptors came from a man aged 25 to 40 with COVID-19, enrolled during active disease.

The rearrangement links TRBV6-5 to TRBJ1-3; D gene unclear. Trimming took 6 bases from V and 0 from J, leaving 9 bases between them. This CDR3 spans 14 amino acids. Germline-derived CDR1 and CDR2 are MNHEY and SVGAGI. CDR3 DNA: TGTGCCAGCAGCCAGTACTACTCTGGAAACACCATATATTTT. Protein sequence: CASSQYYSGNTIYF.

The rearrangement joins TRBV18 to TRBJ2-3, with 9 bases lining up with TRBD2. Germline CDR1 reads KGHSH; CDR2 reads LQKENI. The V segment lost 6 bases and the J segment 5 bases; nucleotides outside the gene matches: 12. This CDR3 is 16 amino acids long. For the CDR3, the DNA is TGTGCCAGCTCCCAGGGAATAGCGGGAGTGGAAGATACGCAGTATTTT. This codes for CASSQGIAGVEDTQYF.